This T cell receptor beta chain was profiled in a study of naive and memory T cell subsets. Separate alpha and beta amplification began at the second PCR step. Cells stained for CD3, CD4, CD8, CD45RA and CD27 were sorted into four subsets. This clonotype has only a few counts. What it recognizes is unknown. Study results and limitations: The power law exponent of TCR abundance differed between naive and memory cells. In CD4 and CD8 cells, diversity dropped from naive through EMRA. A few larger clonotypes appeared in naive repertoires, especially CD8, possibly memory cells re-expressing CD45RA.

CDR3 size: 15 residues. The beta constant-region primer was an equimolar mix of two oligonucleotides covering TRBC1 and TRBC2. Nested alpha and beta constant-region primers with the SP2 primer drove four PCR rounds on ligated cDNA. One entry per CDR3 protein results from TCRdb running MiXCR on the UMI-ligation and nested PCR reads. The sample lists 99,000 or so distinct CDR3 sequences, around 15% occurring once. This chain uses TRBV21-1 with TRBJ2-7; no check of the table's D call, TRBD1, against the DNA was made. TRBV21-1 is assigned pseudogene status. The TCR comes from a human donor in good health. The sample taken for sequencing was naive CD8+ T cells from blood. CDR3 DNA: TGTGCCAGCAGCATTTACCGGGACAGGGGGCGAGTGTGGGGTTTC. Encoded protein: CASSIYRDRGRVWGF.